The TCR beta chain described here comes from a study of blood T cell repertoires in COVID-19. In the study overall: Specimens from acute and convalescent COVID-19 originated in the United States, Italy and Spain. From T cells, B-cell-depleted T cells, or PBMCs came the material, which was cDNA or gDNA.

This CDR3 spans 17 amino acids. Trimming removed 2 bases from V and 1 base from J; junction bases left unmatched: 9. CDR1 is KGHSH, CDR2 LQKENI, per germline. As originally analysed: Reference gene primer amplification yielded estimated nucleated cell counts. Repertoires were generated with immunoSEQ multiplex PCR, while TCRdb's copy carries only in-frame clones and drops some. V and J calls and clone size follow that table, whereas D and trimming were derived from the DNA. Of about 330,000 clones listed, over 75% are singletons. Enrolled through a virtual design, the participants were between 18 and 89 years of age and came from roughly 22 US areas.

This clonotype was obtained from a woman between 18 and 29 years old who had recovered from COVID-19. Material: PBMCs or T cells enriched from blood (not recorded which). This rearrangement joins TRBV18 to TRBJ1-2; 8 nucleotides match TRBD1. CDR3 region: CASSPMGGRGLNYGYTF. CDR3 DNA sequence: TGTGCCAGCTCACCAATGGGAGGCAGGGGGCTTAACTATGGCTACACCTTC. The variable domain in full, completed from reference TRBV18 and TRBJ1-2, reads NAGVMQNPRHLVRRRGQEARLRCSPMKGHSHVYWYRQLPEEGLKFMVYLQKENIIDESGMPKERFSAEFPKEGPSILRIQQVVRGDSAAYFCASSPMGGRGLNYGYTFGSGTRLTVV.